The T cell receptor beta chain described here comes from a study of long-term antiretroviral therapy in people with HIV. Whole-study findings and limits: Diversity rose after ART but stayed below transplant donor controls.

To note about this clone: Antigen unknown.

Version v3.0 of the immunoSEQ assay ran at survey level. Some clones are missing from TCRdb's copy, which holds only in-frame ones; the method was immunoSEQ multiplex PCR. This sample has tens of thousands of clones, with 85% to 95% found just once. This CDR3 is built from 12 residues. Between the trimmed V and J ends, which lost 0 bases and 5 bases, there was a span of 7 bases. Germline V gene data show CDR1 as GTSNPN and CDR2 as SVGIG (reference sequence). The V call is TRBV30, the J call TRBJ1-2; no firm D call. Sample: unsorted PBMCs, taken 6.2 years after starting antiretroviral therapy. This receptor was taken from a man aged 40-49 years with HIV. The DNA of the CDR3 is TGTGCCTGGAGTGTAACGGGTTATGGCTACACCTTC. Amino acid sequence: CAWSVTGYGYTF.